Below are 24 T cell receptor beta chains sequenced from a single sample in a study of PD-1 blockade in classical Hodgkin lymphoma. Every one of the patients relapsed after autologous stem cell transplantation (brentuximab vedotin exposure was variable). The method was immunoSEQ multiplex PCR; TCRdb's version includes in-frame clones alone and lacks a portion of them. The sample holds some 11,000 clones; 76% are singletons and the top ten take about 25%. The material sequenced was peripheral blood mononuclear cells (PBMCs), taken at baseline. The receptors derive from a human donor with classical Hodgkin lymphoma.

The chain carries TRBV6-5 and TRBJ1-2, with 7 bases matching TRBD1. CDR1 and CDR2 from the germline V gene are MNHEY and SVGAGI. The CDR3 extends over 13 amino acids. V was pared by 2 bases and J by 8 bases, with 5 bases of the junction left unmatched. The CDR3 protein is CASSYRDSRGYTF. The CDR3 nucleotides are TGTGCCAGCAGTTACCGGGACAGTCGAGGCTACACCTTC.

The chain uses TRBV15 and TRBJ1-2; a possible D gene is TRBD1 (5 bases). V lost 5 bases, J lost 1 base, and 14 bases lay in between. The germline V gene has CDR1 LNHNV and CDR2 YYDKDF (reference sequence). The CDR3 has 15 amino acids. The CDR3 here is CATSPRDGNNYGYTF. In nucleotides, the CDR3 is TGTGCCACCAGCCCCCGGGACGGGAATAACTATGGCTACACCTTC.

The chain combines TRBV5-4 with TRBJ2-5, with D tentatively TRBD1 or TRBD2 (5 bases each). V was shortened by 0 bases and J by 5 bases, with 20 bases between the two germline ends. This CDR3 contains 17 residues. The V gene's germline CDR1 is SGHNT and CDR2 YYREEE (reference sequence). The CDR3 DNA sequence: TGTGCCAGCAGCTTGGCCGGGGCGGAGGCCCTTGGGGAGACCCAGTACTTC. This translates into CASSLAGAEALGETQYF.

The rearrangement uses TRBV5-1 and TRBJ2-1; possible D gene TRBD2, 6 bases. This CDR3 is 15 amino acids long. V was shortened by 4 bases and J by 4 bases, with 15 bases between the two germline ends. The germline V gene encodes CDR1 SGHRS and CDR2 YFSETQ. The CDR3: CASSPRAGGYNEQFF. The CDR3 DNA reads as TGCGCCAGCAGCCCCAGAGCGGGTGGATACAATGAGCAGTTCTTC.

The CDR3: CASSVGLAGSPLSYEQYF. Written as DNA, the CDR3 is TGTGCCAGCAGCGTCGGACTAGCGGGATCCCCCCTCTCCTACGAGCAGTACTTC. This sequence joins TRBV9 and TRBJ2-7, with 12 bases identical to TRBD2. Germline-derived CDR1 and CDR2 are SGDLS and YYNGEE. After removal of 2 bases from V and 0 bases from J, the junction contained 9 bases not matched to a gene. The CDR3 runs 18 residues.

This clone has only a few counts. This CDR3 is CASSIGGPSAMAKNIQYF. DNA of the CDR3: TGTGCCAGTAGTATAGGGGGACCTAGCGCGATGGCCAAAAACATTCAGTACTTC. The chain carries TRBV19 and TRBJ2-4, with a tentative D call TRBD2 (6 bases). Deletions cut 1 base from V and 1 base from J, with 17 bases between. The CDR3 covers 18 residues. The germline gives CDR1 LNHDA, CDR2 SQIVND (reference sequence).

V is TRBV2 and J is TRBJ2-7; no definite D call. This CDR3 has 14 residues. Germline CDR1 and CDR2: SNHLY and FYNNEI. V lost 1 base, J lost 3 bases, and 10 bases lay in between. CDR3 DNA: TGTGCCAGCAGTGAAGAGGTGCTGAACTACGAGCAGTACTTC. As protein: CASSEEVLNYEQYF.

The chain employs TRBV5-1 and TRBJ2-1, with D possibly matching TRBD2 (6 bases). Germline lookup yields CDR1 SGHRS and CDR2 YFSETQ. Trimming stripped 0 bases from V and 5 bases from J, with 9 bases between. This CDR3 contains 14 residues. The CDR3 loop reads CASSLEGGNNEQFF. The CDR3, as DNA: TGCGCCAGCAGCTTGGAGGGCGGGAACAATGAGCAGTTCTTC.

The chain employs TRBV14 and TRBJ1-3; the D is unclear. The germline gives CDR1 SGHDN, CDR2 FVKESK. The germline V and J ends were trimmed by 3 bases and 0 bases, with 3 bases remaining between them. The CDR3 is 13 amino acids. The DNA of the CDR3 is TGTGCCAGCAGCCACAACTCTGGAAACACCATATATTTT. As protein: CASSHNSGNTIYF. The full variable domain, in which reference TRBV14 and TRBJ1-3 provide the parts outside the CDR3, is EAGVTQFPSHSVIEKGQTVTLRCDPISGHDNLYWYRRVMGKEIKFLLHFVKESKQDESGMPNNRFLAERTGGTYSTLKVQPAELEDSGVYFCASSHNSGNTIYFGEGSWLTVV.

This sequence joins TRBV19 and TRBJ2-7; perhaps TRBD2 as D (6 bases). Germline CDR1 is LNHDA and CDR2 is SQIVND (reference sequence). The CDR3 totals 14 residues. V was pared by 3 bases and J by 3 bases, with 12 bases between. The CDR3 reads CASSIASAVYEQYF. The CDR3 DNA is TGTGCCAGTAGTATTGCTAGCGCCGTCTACGAGCAGTACTTC.

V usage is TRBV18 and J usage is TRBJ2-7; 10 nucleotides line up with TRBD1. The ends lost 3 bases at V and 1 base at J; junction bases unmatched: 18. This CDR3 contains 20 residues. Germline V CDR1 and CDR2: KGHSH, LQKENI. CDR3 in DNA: TGTGCCAGCTCACCTGGGGTAGGAAGACGGGGACAGGGGCAATCCTACGAGCAGTACTTC. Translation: CASSPGVGRRGQGQSYEQYF.

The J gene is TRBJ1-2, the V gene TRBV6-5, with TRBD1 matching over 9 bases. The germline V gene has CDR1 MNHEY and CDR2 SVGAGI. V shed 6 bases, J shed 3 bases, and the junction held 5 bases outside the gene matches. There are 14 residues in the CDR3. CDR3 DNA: TGTGCCAGCAGCCTGGGACAGGGTCACTATGGCTACACCTTC. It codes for CASSLGQGHYGYTF.

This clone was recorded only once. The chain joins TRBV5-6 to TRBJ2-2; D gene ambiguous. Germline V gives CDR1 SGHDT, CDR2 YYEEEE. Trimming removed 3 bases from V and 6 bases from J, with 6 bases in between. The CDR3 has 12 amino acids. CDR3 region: CASSYGSGELFF. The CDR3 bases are TGTGCCAGCAGCTACGGTTCCGGGGAGCTGTTTTTT.

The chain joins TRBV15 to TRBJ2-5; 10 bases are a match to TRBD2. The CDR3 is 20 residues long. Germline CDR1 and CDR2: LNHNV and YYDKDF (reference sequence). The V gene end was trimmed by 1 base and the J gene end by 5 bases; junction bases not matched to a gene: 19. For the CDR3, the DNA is TGTGCCACCAGCAGAGGAGTAGCGGGAGGCCCCCCGGGTTTCGAGGAGACCCAGTACTTC. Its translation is CATSRGVAGGPPGFEETQYF.

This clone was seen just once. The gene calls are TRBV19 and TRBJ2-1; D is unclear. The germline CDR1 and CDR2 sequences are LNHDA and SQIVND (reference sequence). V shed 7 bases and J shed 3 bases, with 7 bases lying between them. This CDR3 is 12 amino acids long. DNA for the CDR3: TGTGCCAGTACCGGGTACTACAATGAGCAGTTCTTC. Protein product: CASTGYYNEQFF.

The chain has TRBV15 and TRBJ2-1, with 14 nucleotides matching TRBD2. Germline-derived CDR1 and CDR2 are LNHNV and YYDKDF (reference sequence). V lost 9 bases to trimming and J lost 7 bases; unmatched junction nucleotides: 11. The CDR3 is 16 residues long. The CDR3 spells CATGTGGTSGRNEQFF. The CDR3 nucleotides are TGTGCCACAGGGACAGGGGGGACTAGCGGGAGAAATGAGCAGTTCTTC.

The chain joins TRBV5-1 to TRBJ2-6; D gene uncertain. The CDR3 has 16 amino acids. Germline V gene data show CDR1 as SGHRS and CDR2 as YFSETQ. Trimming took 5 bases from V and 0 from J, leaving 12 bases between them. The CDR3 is CASRPDGFSGANVLTF. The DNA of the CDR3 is TGCGCCAGCAGGCCGGACGGATTCTCTGGGGCCAACGTCCTGACTTTC.

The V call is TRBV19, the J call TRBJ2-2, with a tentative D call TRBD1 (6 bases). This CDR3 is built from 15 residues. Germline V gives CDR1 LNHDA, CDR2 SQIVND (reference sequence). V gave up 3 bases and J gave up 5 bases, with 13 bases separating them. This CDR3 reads CASSIAGRGTGELFF. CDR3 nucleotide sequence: TGTGCCAGTAGTATCGCCGGTAGGGGGACCGGGGAGCTGTTTTTT.

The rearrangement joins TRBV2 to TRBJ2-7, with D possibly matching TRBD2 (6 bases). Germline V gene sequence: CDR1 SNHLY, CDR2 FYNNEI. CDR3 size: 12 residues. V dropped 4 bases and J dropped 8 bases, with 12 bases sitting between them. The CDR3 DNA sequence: TGTGCCAGCAGTGCGTGGGAGGTAAAGCAGTACTTC. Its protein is CASSAWEVKQYF.

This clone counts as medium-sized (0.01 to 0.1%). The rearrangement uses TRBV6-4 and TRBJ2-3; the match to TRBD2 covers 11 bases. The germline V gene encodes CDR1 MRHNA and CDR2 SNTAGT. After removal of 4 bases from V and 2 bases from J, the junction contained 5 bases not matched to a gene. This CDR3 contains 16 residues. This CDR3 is CASSAGTSGHTDTQYF. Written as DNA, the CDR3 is TGTGCCAGCAGTGCCGGGACTAGCGGACACACAGATACGCAGTATTTT.

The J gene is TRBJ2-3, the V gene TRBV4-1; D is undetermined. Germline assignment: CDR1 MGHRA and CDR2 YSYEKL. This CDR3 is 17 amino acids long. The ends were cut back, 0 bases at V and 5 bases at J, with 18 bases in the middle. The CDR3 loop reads CASSQDLEQYGGDTQYF. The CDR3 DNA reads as TGCGCCAGCAGCCAAGATTTGGAGCAGTATGGTGGAGATACGCAGTATTTT.

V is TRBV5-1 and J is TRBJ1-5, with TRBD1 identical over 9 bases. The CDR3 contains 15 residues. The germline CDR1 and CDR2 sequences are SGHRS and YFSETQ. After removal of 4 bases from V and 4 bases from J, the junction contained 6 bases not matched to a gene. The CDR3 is CASSLGTGTNQPQHF. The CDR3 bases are TGCGCCAGCAGCCTCGGGACAGGGACGAATCAGCCCCAGCATTTT.

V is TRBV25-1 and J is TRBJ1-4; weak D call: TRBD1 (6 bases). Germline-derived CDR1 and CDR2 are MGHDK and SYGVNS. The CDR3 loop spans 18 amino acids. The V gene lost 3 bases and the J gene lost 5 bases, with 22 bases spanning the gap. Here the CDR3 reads CASSDTSGTLGRNEKLFF. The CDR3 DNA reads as TGTGCCAGCAGTGACACGTCCGGGACACTTGGAAGAAATGAAAAACTGTTTTTT.

CDR3: CASSPLAGSYNEQFF. CDR3 bases: TGTGCCAGCTCACCATTAGCGGGCTCCTACAATGAGCAGTTCTTC. The rearrangement links TRBV18 to TRBJ2-1, with 7 bases matching TRBD2. The CDR3 sequence is 15 residues long. The germline V gene encodes CDR1 KGHSH and CDR2 LQKENI. Trimming removed 2 bases from V and 0 bases from J; junction bases left unmatched: 1.